Each of the 14 T cell receptor beta chains below was sequenced from the same sample in a study of control samples from healthy donors and cancer patients. The data were produced by immunoSEQ multiplex PCR, yet TCRdb's version contains in-frame clones alone and is incomplete. The table shows about 28,000 clones, with around 80% occurring only once. Source material: PBMCs. Receptors were obtained from a man aged 60-69 years with head and neck cancer.

V is TRBV5-1 and J is TRBJ2-7; 10 bases match TRBD2. Trimming took 4 bases from V and 6 from J; bases not matched to a gene: 7. This CDR3 spans 14 amino acids. Germline V CDR1 and CDR2: SGHRS, YFSETQ. CDR3 in DNA: TGCGCCAGCAGCGATTCTAGCGGGAGTTCCGAGCAGTACTTC. It encodes CASSDSSGSSEQYF.

The chain has TRBV27 and TRBJ2-7; no clear D. Germline V lookup: CDR1 MNHEY, CDR2 SMNVEV (reference sequence). Trimming pared 5 bases from V and 1 base from J, leaving 18 bases between. The CDR3 totals 16 residues. CDR3 bases: TGTGCCAGCAGTCCGGGTATGTCCCGCGTGTCCTACGAGCAGTACTTC. It encodes CASSPGMSRVSYEQYF.

V usage is TRBV5-5 and J usage is TRBJ2-7, with 10 bases fitting TRBD1. V was pared by 5 bases and J by 0 bases, with 5 bases of the junction left unmatched. The CDR3 has 15 residues. Germline values: CDR1 SGHKS, CDR2 YYEKEE (reference sequence). CDR3 loop: CASRVGTGASYEQYF. DNA for the CDR3: TGTGCCAGCAGGGTTGGGACAGGGGCCTCCTACGAGCAGTACTTC.

This sequence joins TRBV6-2 or TRBV6-3 and TRBJ1-1, with TRBD1 as a possible D gene (5 bases). Trimming left V 5 bases short and J 3 bases short, with 13 bases between. Germline assignment: CDR1 MNHEY and CDR2 SVGEGT. This CDR3 is 14 amino acids long. As DNA, the CDR3 is TGTGCCAGCAGTGCCGGGACTTGGGACACTGAAGCTTTCTTT. Protein product: CASSAGTWDTEAFF.

V is TRBV19 and J is TRBJ2-7; no clear D. V was pared by 5 bases and J by 4 bases, with 15 bases between. The CDR3 runs to 14 residues. The germline CDR1 and CDR2 sequences are LNHDA and SQIVND (reference sequence). CDR3: CASSPPGLRYEQYF. CDR3 nucleotide sequence: TGTGCCAGTAGTCCCCCCGGTTTGAGATACGAGCAGTACTTC.

About this clone itself: The junction departs from germline at one end; a sequencing error may be responsible. The CDR3 DNA is TGTGCCAGTACGATCGGTGTGAACGCCGGGGAGCTGTTTTTT. Amino acid sequence: CASTIGVNAGELFF. The V and J genes are TRBV19 and TRBJ2-2, with D unresolved. This CDR3 spans 14 amino acids. Germline V CDR1 and CDR2: LNHDA, SQIVND (reference sequence).

This sequence joins TRBV3-1 (or the pseudogene TRBV3-2) and TRBJ1-5, with D possibly matching TRBD1 (5 bases). V was trimmed by 5 bases and J by 3 bases, leaving 14 bases between them. Germline-derived CDR1 and CDR2 are LGHDT and YNNKEL (reference sequence). There are 15 residues in the CDR3. The CDR3: CASSKTTGANQPQHF. CDR3 nucleotides: TGTGCCAGCAGCAAAACCACCGGGGCCAATCAGCCCCAGCATTTT.

The chain recombines TRBV11-3 with TRBJ2-1; D is tentatively TRBD1 or TRBD2 (6 bases each). There are 14 residues in the CDR3. Germline V gene sequence: CDR1 SGHNT, CDR2 YENEEA. V lost 6 bases and J 6 bases, leaving 15 bases between the germline ends. The CDR3: CASSRTGALNEQFF. The CDR3 bases are TGTGCCAGCAGTCGAACGGGGGCCCTCAATGAGCAGTTCTTC.

V and J are TRBV4-1 and TRBJ2-7; the match to TRBD2 covers 14 bases. The CDR3 covers 16 residues. The V segment lost 3 bases and the J segment 3 bases; nucleotides outside the gene matches: 4. Germline V gene data show CDR1 as MGHRA and CDR2 as YSYEKL. The CDR3 region is CASSHKGTSGSYEQYF. CDR3 nucleotide sequence: TGCGCCAGCAGCCACAAGGGGACTAGCGGGAGCTACGAGCAGTACTTC.

The chain employs TRBV23-1 and TRBJ2-2; TRBD1 is a possible D gene (5 bases). TRBV23-1 is annotated as an ORF whose role is uncertain. This CDR3 is built from 17 residues. Trimming took off 0 bases at V and 1 base at J, with 12 bases between the two ends. The CDR3 sequence: CASSQSRSQGNTGELFF. CDR3 coding DNA: TGCGCCAGCAGTCAATCGAGATCCCAGGGGAACACCGGGGAGCTGTTTTTT.

This rearrangement joins TRBV15 to TRBJ1-4; 8 bases match TRBD1. The germline V gene encodes CDR1 LNHNV and CDR2 YYDKDF (reference sequence). CDR3 size: 15 residues. Germline trimming cut 5 bases from V and 8 bases from J; bases unmatched to any gene: 10. The CDR3 DNA sequence: TGTGCCACCAGCGGGGCCAGGACAGGGCAAGAAAAACTGTTTTTT. This gives the protein CATSGARTGQEKLFF.

The J gene is TRBJ1-3, the V gene TRBV6-5, with no clear D. The CDR3 has 15 residues. Germline-derived CDR1 and CDR2 are MNHEY and SVGAGI. The V end lost 5 bases, the J end lost 1 base, and 12 bases lay between the germline ends. The CDR3 spells CASSPYMVSGNTIYF. CDR3 nucleotide sequence: TGTGCCAGCAGTCCCTACATGGTTTCTGGAAACACCATATATTTT.

The chain combines TRBV9 with TRBJ2-3, with 8 bases lining up with TRBD1. The CDR3 sequence is 15 residues long. V was clipped by 2 bases and J by 2 bases; unmatched bases: 4. The V gene's germline CDR1 is SGDLS and CDR2 YYNGEE. The CDR3 DNA reads as TGTGCCAGCAGCGTCCGGACAGGGTCCACAGATACGCAGTATTTT. This codes for CASSVRTGSTDTQYF.

This chain joins TRBV3-1 (or the pseudogene TRBV3-2) and TRBJ2-1, with no clear D. Per the germline V gene, CDR1 is LGHDT and CDR2 is YNNKEL (reference sequence). The CDR3 contains 13 residues. Trimming cost V 0 bases and J 7 bases, with 7 bases left between them. The CDR3 loop reads CASSQDDGNEQFF. As DNA, the CDR3 is TGTGCCAGCAGCCAAGATGACGGGAATGAGCAGTTCTTC.